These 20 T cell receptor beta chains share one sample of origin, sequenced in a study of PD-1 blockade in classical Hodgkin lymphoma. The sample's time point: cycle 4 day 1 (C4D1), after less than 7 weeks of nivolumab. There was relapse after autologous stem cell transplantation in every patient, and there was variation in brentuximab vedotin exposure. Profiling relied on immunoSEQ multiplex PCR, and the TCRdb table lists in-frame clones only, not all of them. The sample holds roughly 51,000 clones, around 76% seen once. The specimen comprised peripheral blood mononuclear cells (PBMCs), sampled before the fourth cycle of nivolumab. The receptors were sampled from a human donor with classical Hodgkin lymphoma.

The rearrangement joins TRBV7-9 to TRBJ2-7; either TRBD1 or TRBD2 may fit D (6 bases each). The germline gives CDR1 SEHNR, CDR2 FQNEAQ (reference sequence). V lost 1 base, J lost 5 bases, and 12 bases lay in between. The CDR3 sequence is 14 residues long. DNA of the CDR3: TGTGCCAGCAGCTTAGATGGGGGGCCCCACGAGCAGTACTTC. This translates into CASSLDGGPHEQYF.

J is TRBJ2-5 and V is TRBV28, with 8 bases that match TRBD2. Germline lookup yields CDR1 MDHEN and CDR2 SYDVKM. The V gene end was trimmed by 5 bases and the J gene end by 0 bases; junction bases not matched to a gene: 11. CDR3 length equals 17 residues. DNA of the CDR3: TGTGCCAGCAGTCCCCCTGAACTAGCGGCATACCAAGAGACCCAGTACTTC. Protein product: CASSPPELAAYQETQYF.

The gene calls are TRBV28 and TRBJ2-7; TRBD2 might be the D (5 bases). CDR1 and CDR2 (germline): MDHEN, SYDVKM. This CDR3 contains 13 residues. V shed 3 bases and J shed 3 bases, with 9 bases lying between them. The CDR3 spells CASSFGLGYEQYF. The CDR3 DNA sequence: TGTGCCAGCAGTTTTGGACTGGGCTACGAGCAGTACTTC.

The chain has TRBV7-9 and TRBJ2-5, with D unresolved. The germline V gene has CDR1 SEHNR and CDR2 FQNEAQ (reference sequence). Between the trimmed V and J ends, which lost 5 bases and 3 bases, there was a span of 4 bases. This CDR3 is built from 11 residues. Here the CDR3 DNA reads TGTGCCAGCAGCGCTAAAGAGACCCAGTACTTC. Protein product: CASSAKETQYF.

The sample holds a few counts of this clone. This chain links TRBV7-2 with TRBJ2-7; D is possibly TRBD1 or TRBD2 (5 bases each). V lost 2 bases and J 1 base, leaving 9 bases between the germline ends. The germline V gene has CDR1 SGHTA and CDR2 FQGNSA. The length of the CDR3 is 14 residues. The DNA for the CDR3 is TGTGCCAGCAGCTTATGGGGGATGTCCTACGAGCAGTACTTC. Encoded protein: CASSLWGMSYEQYF.

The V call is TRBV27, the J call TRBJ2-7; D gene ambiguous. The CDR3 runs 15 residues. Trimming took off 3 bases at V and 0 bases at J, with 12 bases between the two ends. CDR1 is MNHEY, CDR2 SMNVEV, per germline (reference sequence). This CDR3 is CASSLRPQSSYEQYF. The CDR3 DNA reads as TGTGCCAGCAGTTTGAGGCCTCAAAGCTCCTACGAGCAGTACTTC.

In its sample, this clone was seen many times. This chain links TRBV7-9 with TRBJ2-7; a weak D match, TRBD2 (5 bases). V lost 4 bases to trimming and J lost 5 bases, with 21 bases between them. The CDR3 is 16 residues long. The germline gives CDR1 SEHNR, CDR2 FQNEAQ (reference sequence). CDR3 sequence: CASSSSRAKPPHEQYF. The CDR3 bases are TGTGCCAGCAGCTCGTCGAGGGCTAAACCGCCTCACGAGCAGTACTTC.

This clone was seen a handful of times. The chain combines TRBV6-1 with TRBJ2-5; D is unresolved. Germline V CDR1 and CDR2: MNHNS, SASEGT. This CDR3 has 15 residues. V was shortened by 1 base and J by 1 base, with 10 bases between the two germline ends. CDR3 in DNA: TGTGCCAGCAGTGAAGGGAGTGGACGCCAAGAGACCCAGTACTTC. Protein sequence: CASSEGSGRQETQYF.

The CDR3 spells CASSKTGGSEQFF. CDR3 DNA sequence: TGTGCCAGCAGCAAAACAGGGGGCAGTGAGCAGTTCTTC. The rearrangement joins TRBV5-4 to TRBJ2-1; 9 bases map to TRBD1. This CDR3 has 13 residues. Germline CDR1 reads SGHNT; CDR2 reads YYREEE (reference sequence). Trimming removed 4 bases from V and 9 bases from J; junction bases left unmatched: 5. Full variable domain (remainder filled in from reference TRBV5-4 and TRBJ2-1): ETGVTQSPTHLIKTRGQQVTLRCSSQSGHNTVSWYQQALGQGPQFIFQYYREEENGRGNFPPRFSGLQFPNYSSELNVNALELDDSALYLCASSKTGGSEQFFGPGTRLTVL.

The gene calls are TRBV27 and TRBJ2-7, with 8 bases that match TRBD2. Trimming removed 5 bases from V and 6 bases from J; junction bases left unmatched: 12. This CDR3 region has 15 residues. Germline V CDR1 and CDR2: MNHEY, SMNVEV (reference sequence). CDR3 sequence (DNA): TGTGCCAGCAGTAGGCGGAGCGGGGGTGAGGTCGAGCAGTACTTC. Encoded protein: CASSRRSGGEVEQYF.

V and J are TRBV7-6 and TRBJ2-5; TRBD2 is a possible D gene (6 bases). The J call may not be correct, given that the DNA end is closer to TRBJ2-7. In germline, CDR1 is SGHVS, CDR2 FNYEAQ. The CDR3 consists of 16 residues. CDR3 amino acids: CASSLTIPGGVYEQYF. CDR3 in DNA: TGTGCCAGCAGCCTGACCATACCCGGAGGGGTATACGAGCAGTACTTC.

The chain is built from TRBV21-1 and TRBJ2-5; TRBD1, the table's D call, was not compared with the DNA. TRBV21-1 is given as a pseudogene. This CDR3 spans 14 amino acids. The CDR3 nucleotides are TGTGCCAGCAGCAAAGACCGGACAGCGGAGACCCAGTACTTC. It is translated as CASSKDRTAETQYF.

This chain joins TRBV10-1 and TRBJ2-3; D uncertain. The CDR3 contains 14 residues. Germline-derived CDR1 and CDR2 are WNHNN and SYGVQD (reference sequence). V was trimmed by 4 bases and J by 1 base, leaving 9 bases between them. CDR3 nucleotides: TGCGCCAGCAGTGTTGACGACGGCACAGATACGCAGTATTTT. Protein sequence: CASSVDDGTDTQYF.

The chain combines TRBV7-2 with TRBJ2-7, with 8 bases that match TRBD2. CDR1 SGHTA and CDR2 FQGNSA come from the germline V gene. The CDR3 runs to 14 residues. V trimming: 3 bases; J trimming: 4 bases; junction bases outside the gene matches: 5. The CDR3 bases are TGTGCCAGCAGCTTTCAAAGCGGGAGATACGAGCAGTACTTC. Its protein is CASSFQSGRYEQYF.

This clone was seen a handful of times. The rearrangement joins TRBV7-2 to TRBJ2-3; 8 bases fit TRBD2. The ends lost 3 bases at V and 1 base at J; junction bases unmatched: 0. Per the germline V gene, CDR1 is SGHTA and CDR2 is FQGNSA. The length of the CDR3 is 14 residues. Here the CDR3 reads CASSLTSGTDTQYF. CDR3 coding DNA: TGTGCCAGCAGCTTGACTAGCGGCACAGATACGCAGTATTTT.

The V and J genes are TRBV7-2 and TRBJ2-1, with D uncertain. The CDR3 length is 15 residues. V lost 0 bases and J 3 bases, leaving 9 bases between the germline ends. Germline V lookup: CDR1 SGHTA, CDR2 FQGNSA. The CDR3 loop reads CASSLASTSYNEQFF. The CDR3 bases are TGTGCCAGCAGCTTAGCGTCCACCAGCTACAATGAGCAGTTCTTC.

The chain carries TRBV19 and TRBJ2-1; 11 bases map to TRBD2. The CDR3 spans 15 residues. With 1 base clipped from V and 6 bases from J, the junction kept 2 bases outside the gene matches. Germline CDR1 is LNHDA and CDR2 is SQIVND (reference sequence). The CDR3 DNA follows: TGTGCCAGTAGTATAGTCCTAGCGGGAGGCAATGAGCAGTTCTTC. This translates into CASSIVLAGGNEQFF.

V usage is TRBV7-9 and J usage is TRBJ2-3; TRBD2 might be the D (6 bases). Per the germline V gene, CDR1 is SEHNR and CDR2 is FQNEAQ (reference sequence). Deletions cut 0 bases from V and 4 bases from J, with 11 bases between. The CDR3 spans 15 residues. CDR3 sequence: CASSLAGGGADTQYF. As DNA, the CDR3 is TGTGCCAGCAGCTTAGCGGGAGGTGGGGCAGATACGCAGTATTTT.

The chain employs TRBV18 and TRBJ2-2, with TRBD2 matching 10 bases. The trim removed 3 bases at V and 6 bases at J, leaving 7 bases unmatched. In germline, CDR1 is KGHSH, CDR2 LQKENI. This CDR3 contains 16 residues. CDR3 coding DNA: TGTGCCAGCTCACCTTCCGGGACTAGCGAGGCCGGGGAGCTGTTTTTT. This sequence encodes CASSPSGTSEAGELFF.

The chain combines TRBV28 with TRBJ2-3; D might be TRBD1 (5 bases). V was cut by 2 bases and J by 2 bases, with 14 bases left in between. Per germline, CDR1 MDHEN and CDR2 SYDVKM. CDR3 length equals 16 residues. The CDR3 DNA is TGTGCCAGCAGTTTACAACCCAGGGCAACCACAGATACGCAGTATTTT. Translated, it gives CASSLQPRATTDTQYF. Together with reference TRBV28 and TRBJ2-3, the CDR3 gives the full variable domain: DVKVTQSSRYLVKRTGEKVFLECVQDMDHENMFWYRQDPGLGLRLIYFSYDVKMKEKGDIPEGYSVSREKKERFSLILESASTNQTSMYLCASSLQPRATTDTQYFGPGTRLTVL.